This TCR beta chain was identified in a study of blood T cell repertoires in COVID-19. The junction had 1 base not matched to a gene; V was cut back by 2 bases and J by 3 bases. The CDR3 runs to 13 residues. Germline values: CDR1 SGHRS, CDR2 YFSETQ. Sequenced by immunoSEQ multiplex PCR; TCRdb stores in-frame clones only, minus some. The sample consists of just under 350,000 clones, around nine tenths of them appearing once. The chain uses TRBV5-1 and TRBJ2-5; 7 bases map to TRBD1. The source material was peripheral blood. The sequence was collected from a woman aged 18-35 years who had recovered from COVID-19. CDR3: CASSFGQEETQYF. Here the CDR3 DNA reads TGCGCCAGCAGCTTCGGACAGGAAGAGACCCAGTACTTC.